A single sample gave rise to the 25 T cell receptor beta chains below, sequenced in a study of T cells in localized non-small cell lung cancer. The data were produced by immunoSEQ multiplex PCR, yet TCRdb's version contains in-frame clones alone and is incomplete. The table shows fewer than 35,000 clones, with less than 90% occurring only once. The specimen was peripheral blood, collected before any cancer treatment. All receptors come from an older female donor with stage I lung adenocarcinoma.

CDR3 DNA: TGTGCCAGCAGTGAACCACCCCCGGGCAGCGCCACAGATACGCAGTATTTT. As protein: CASSEPPPGSATDTQYF. The chain employs TRBV2 and TRBJ2-3; D uncertain. Germline-derived CDR1 and CDR2 are SNHLY and FYNNEI. This CDR3 has 17 amino acids. Trimming removed 2 bases from V and 2 bases from J, with 17 bases in between. Based on the CDR3 plus reference TRBV2 and TRBJ2-3, the full variable domain is EPEVTQTPSHQVTQMGQEVILRCVPISNHLYFYWYRQILGQKVEFLVSFYNNEISEKSEIFDDQFSVERPDGSNFTLKIRSTKLEDSAMYFCASSEPPPGSATDTQYFGPGTRLTVL.

The chain combines TRBV7-3 with TRBJ2-7; D possibly corresponds to TRBD2 (6 bases). CDR1 and CDR2 (germline): SGHTA, FQGTGA. This CDR3 is built from 15 residues. Trimming left V 2 bases short and J 2 bases short, with 13 bases between. The CDR3 protein is CASSLQGGTAYEQYF. CDR3 in DNA: TGTGCCAGCAGCTTACAGGGCGGGACCGCCTACGAGCAGTACTTC.

This chain joins TRBV2 and TRBJ2-2, with D possibly called TRBD1 or TRBD2 (5 bases each). The CDR3 is made up of 15 amino acids. Per germline, CDR1 SNHLY and CDR2 FYNNEI. The V end lost 5 bases, the J end lost 0 bases, and 10 bases lay between the germline ends. CDR3 DNA: TGTGCCAGCAGTACCGGGACGACGAACACCGGGGAGCTGTTTTTT. It translates to CASSTGTTNTGELFF.

The chain recombines TRBV10-3 with TRBJ1-2; no clear D. Trimming took off 2 bases at V and 3 bases at J, with 13 bases between the two ends. The length of the CDR3 is 15 residues. Germline V gene lookup returns CDR1 ENHRY and CDR2 SYGVKD. DNA for the CDR3: TGTGCCATCAGTGAGACAGTGAATGTGGACTATGGCTACACCTTC. Encoded protein: CAISETVNVDYGYTF.

This chain joins TRBV9 and TRBJ1-1; perhaps TRBD1 as D (5 bases). The CDR3 length is 16 residues. From germline, CDR1 is SGDLS and CDR2 YYNGEE. Trimming shortened V by 0 bases and J by 3 bases, and 15 bases separated the two germline ends. The CDR3 spells CASSVAIGGLDTEAFF. The CDR3 DNA reads as TGTGCCAGCAGCGTAGCTATTGGGGGGTTGGACACTGAAGCTTTCTTT.

The genes are TRBV4-3 and TRBJ1-1; no firm D call. V lost 5 bases, J lost 0 bases, and 10 bases lay in between. The CDR3 length is 14 residues. Germline V gene sequence: CDR1 LGHNA, CDR2 YSLEER. The chain's CDR3 is CASSYRAMNTEAFF. The CDR3 nucleotides are TGCGCCAGCAGCTACCGGGCCATGAACACTGAAGCTTTCTTT.

V gene TRBV7-2 combines with J gene TRBJ2-5; TRBD2 aligns across 12 bases. The V segment lost 3 bases and the J segment 5 bases; nucleotides outside the gene matches: 7. The CDR3 covers 16 residues. CDR1 is SGHTA, CDR2 FQGNSA, per germline. The CDR3 region has the DNA TGTGCCAGCAGCTTCTCGGGGACTAGCGGGTGGGAGACCCAGTACTTC. Amino acid sequence: CASSFSGTSGWETQYF.

V is TRBV5-1 and J is TRBJ2-7; D is unclear. The V end was cut by 4 bases, the J end by 0 bases, with 20 bases between. The CDR3 totals 17 residues. The germline V gene has CDR1 SGHRS and CDR2 YFSETQ. CDR3 sequence reads: CASSRGGPRASSYEQYF. In DNA, the CDR3 is TGCGCCAGCAGCCGCGGTGGGCCAAGAGCTAGCTCCTACGAGCAGTACTTC.

This chain connects TRBV2 to TRBJ2-3; possibly TRBD2 for D (6 bases). Germline assignment: CDR1 SNHLY and CDR2 FYNNEI. This CDR3 region has 14 residues. Trimming took off 6 bases at V and 4 bases at J, with 14 bases between the two ends. In nucleotides, the CDR3 is TGTGCCAGCAGGACTGGCGGGGTGGCAGATACGCAGTATTTT. This gives the protein CASRTGGVADTQYF.

In this sample, this clone turned up once. The chain couples TRBV28 to TRBJ2-7, with 9 positions matching TRBD1. The CDR3 has 15 residues. Germline V CDR1 and CDR2: MDHEN, SYDVKM. Trimming cost V 7 bases and J 5 bases; bases outside gene matches: 12. CDR3 coding DNA: TGTGCCAGCACCACGGCGGGGACAGGGAGACACGAGCAGTACTTC. Amino acid sequence: CASTTAGTGRHEQYF.

A few counts support this clone. This rearrangement joins TRBV7-3 to TRBJ2-7; D may be TRBD2 (5 bases). With 5 bases removed from V and 5 bases from J, the gap between germline ends came to 16 bases. The CDR3 consists of 14 residues. Germline CDR1 and CDR2: SGHTA and FQGTGA. The CDR3 region has the DNA TGTGCCAGCAGCATCAACTGGGGAGCCGACGAGCAGTACTTC. Amino acid sequence: CASSINWGADEQYF.

The V gene is TRBV19, the J gene TRBJ2-5, with 13 bases lining up with TRBD2. CDR1 and CDR2 from the germline V gene are LNHDA and SQIVND (reference sequence). This CDR3 contains 15 residues. Trimming removed 4 bases from V and 6 bases from J; junction bases left unmatched: 5. CDR3 loop: CASSTTLAGGQTQYF. In nucleotides, the CDR3 is TGTGCCAGTAGTACTACACTAGCGGGGGGGCAGACCCAGTACTTC.

This clone was observed a handful of times. DNA of the CDR3: TGTGCCAGCTCACCAGGGGAGCCCAAAAACATTCAGTACTTC. This codes for CASSPGEPKNIQYF. The chain is built from TRBV18 and TRBJ2-4; a possible D gene is TRBD2 (5 bases). Trimming left V 2 bases short and J 2 bases short, with 7 bases between. Germline loops: CDR1 KGHSH, CDR2 LQKENI. The CDR3 runs 14 residues. Using reference TRBV18 and TRBJ2-4 for the parts outside the CDR3, the full variable domain is NAGVMQNPRHLVRRRGQEARLRCSPMKGHSHVYWYRQLPEEGLKFMVYLQKENIIDESGMPKERFSAEFPKEGPSILRIQQVVRGDSAAYFCASSPGEPKNIQYFGAGTRLSVL.

The rearrangement links TRBV2 to TRBJ1-4; a weak D match, TRBD1 (5 bases). The CDR3 is 15 amino acids. The V gene lost 4 bases and the J gene lost 2 bases, with 11 bases spanning the gap. The germline gives CDR1 SNHLY, CDR2 FYNNEI. In nucleotides, the CDR3 is TGTGCCAGCAGTGCCCTTGAGGGGACTAATGAAAAACTGTTTTTT. This translates into CASSALEGTNEKLFF.

The chain couples TRBV15 to TRBJ2-7; 14 bases align to TRBD2. This CDR3 is 15 amino acids long. V was clipped by 1 base and J by 11 bases; unmatched bases: 7. Germline CDR1 LNHNV, CDR2 YYDKDF (reference sequence). CDR3 coding DNA: TGTGCCACCAGCAGAGGGATGGGACTAGCGGGAGTGGAGTACTTC. It codes for CATSRGMGLAGVEYF.

CDR3 in DNA: TGTGCCAGCAGCTTGCGGGGGTCCCAAGAGACCCAGTACTTC. This translates into CASSLRGSQETQYF. This sequence joins TRBV5-4 and TRBJ2-5; D is perhaps TRBD2 (6 bases). The CDR3 sequence is 14 residues long. Trimming removed 1 base at V and 1 base at J, with 8 bases between. Germline assignment: CDR1 SGHNT and CDR2 YYREEE (reference sequence).

This chain connects TRBV19 to TRBJ2-3; D might be TRBD2 (7 bases). Per germline, CDR1 LNHDA and CDR2 SQIVND (reference sequence). V lost 7 bases and J lost 2, with 22 bases in between. This CDR3 contains 17 residues. The CDR3 region has the DNA TGTGCCAGTACTCCCCGAGGGGGGGGCGCGGACACAGATACGCAGTATTTT. Encoded protein: CASTPRGGGADTDTQYF.

The chain carries TRBV6-1 and TRBJ1-2; 10 bases line up with TRBD1. Germline V gene sequence: CDR1 MNHNS, CDR2 SASEGT. Germline trimming cut 7 bases from V and 8 bases from J; bases unmatched to any gene: 13. The CDR3 covers 15 residues. The CDR3 sequence: CASTPGTGAYWGYTF. The CDR3 nucleotides read TGTGCCAGCACCCCAGGGACAGGGGCCTATTGGGGCTACACCTTC.

The chain links TRBV11-2 to TRBJ2-1, with D possibly matching TRBD2 (6 bases). CDR1 and CDR2 (germline): SGHAT, FQNNGV. The CDR3 covers 15 residues. Trimming took off 0 bases at V and 8 bases at J, with 14 bases between the two ends. CDR3 DNA: TGTGCCAGCAGCTTAGATCCGGGAGCTGGCTATGAGCAGTTCTTC. Residues: CASSLDPGAGYEQFF. Based on the CDR3 plus reference TRBV11-2 and TRBJ2-1, the full variable domain is EAGVAQSPRYKIIEKRQSVAFWCNPISGHATLYWYQQILGQGPKLLIQFQNNGVVDDSQLPKDRFSAERLKGVDSTLKIQPAKLEDSAVYLCASSLDPGAGYEQFFGPGTRLTVL.

The chain links TRBV5-1 to TRBJ1-2, with a weak D call TRBD1 (6 bases). Germline lookup yields CDR1 SGHRS and CDR2 YFSETQ. V lost 4 bases and J 7 bases, leaving 17 bases between the germline ends. The CDR3 covers 14 residues. This CDR3 is CASSLDTGTPGYTF. The CDR3 region has the DNA TGCGCCAGCAGCCTAGATACAGGGACGCCTGGCTACACCTTC.

The chain uses TRBV5-1 and TRBJ2-2, with D uncertain. V lost 4 bases, J lost 1 base, and 17 bases lay in between. CDR1 and CDR2 from the germline V gene are SGHRS and YFSETQ. This CDR3 spans 17 amino acids. CDR3 DNA sequence: TGCGCCAGCAGCCCGGACCCTACAGCGTTGAACACCGGGGAGCTGTTTTTT. Translating it yields CASSPDPTALNTGELFF. Supplemented by reference TRBV5-1 and TRBJ2-2, the full variable domain reads KAGVTQTPRYLIKTRGQQVTLSCSPISGHRSVSWYQQTPGQGLQFLFEYFSETQRNKGNFPGRFSGRQFSNSRSEMNVSTLELGDSALYLCASSPDPTALNTGELFFGEGSRLTVL.

The gene calls are TRBV6-1 and TRBJ1-5; the D is unclear. Germline V gives CDR1 MNHNS, CDR2 SASEGT. Trimming stripped 0 bases from V and 7 bases from J, with 7 bases between. The CDR3 runs to 13 residues. In DNA form, the CDR3 reads TGTGCCAGCAGTGAAGCCCCCGCCCAGCCCCAGCATTTT. Translated: CASSEAPAQPQHF.

This chain uses TRBV18 with TRBJ2-7, with a tentative D call TRBD2 (5 bases). Germline CDR1 KGHSH, CDR2 LQKENI. CDR3 size: 13 residues. V was cut by 3 bases and J by 2 bases, with 8 bases left in between. CDR3 residues: CASSPRGPYEQYF. The CDR3, as DNA: TGTGCCAGCTCACCCCGGGGTCCCTACGAGCAGTACTTC.

The count of this clone is one. The rearrangement uses TRBV9 and TRBJ2-7, with 11 bases that match TRBD2. This CDR3 contains 15 residues. Trimming at V came to 3 bases and at J to 0 bases, leaving 2 bases not matched to a gene. Germline CDR1 SGDLS, CDR2 YYNGEE. The DNA for the CDR3 is TGTGCCAGCAGCGGGCTAGCGGGAGGCTCCTACGAGCAGTACTTC. This sequence encodes CASSGLAGGSYEQYF.

The chain joins TRBV27 to TRBJ2-5; tentative D call: TRBD2 (6 bases). Germline assignment: CDR1 MNHEY and CDR2 SMNVEV (reference sequence). Trimming shortened V by 3 bases and J by 8 bases, and 13 bases separated the two germline ends. The CDR3 sequence is 13 residues long. The CDR3 region has the DNA TGTGCCAGCAGTTTTACGTGGAGGGATACCCAGTACTTC. Amino acids: CASSFTWRDTQYF.